Listed below are T cell receptor beta chains from one sample, sequenced in a study of response to subunit inactivated influenza vaccine. TCRdb re-derived calls from the RT-PCR reads in MiXCR, one entry per CDR3 protein. The sample has about 240,000 distinct CDR3 sequences, more than 10% seen once. The material sequenced was non-naive T cells sorted from PBMCs, taken about 14 days before vaccination. The receptors originated from a middle-aged man who received an inactivated influenza vaccine. Each CDR3 is given with its conserved first and last residue. Fields, in order: V gene, D gene, J gene, clone size, CDR3 DNA, CDR3 protein. D genes are given only for firm matches. Only part of the rows carry a size: once, few, many, or a class if the clone is expanded.

TRBV7-8,-,TRBJ1-2,few,TGTGCCAGCAGCTTAGGCAGCGAAGCTAACTATGGCTACACCTTC,CASSLGSEANYGYTF
TRBV20-1,-,TRBJ2-1,many,TGCAGTGCTAGAGGCGCGGCCCAATATTACAATGAGCAGTTCTTC,CSARGAAQYYNEQFF
TRBV9,TRBD2,TRBJ2-7,-,TGTGCCAGCAGCTATGGTGGACTAGCGGAAGGAGCCACCTACGAGCAGTACTTC,CASSYGGLAEGATYEQYF
TRBV11-2,TRBD2,TRBJ2-7,-,TGTGGCAGCAGCTTAAGCGGGGGACGTCCATCCTACGAGCAGTACTTC,CGSSLSGGRPSYEQYF
TRBV24-1,-,TRBJ2-5,few,TGTGCCACCAGTGACCCCCTTAAAGAGACCCAGTACTTC,CATSDPLKETQYF
TRBV28,-,TRBJ2-3,-,TGTGCCGGGGGGACACCTCTTAACACAGATACGCAGTATTTT,CAGGTPLNTDTQYF
TRBV30,-,TRBJ2-7,-,TGTGCCTGGAGGGCACGGGGGCTGGGGCAGTACTTC,CAWRARGLGQYF
TRBV6-5,-,TRBJ2-1,few,TGTGCCAGCAGTTACACACAGGGAGTTAACAATGAGCAGTTCTTC,CASSYTQGVNNEQFF
TRBV28,-,TRBJ2-7,many,TGTGCCAGCAGTTTGGGCTCCTACGAGCAGTACTTC,CASSLGSYEQYF
TRBV6-2/TRBV6-3,-,TRBJ2-5,-,TGTGCCAGCAGTTATTCCGGGGAACCCGGCCGGGAGACCCAGTACTTC,CASSYSGEPGRETQYF
TRBV15,TRBD1,TRBJ2-1,few,TGTGCCACCAGTCCAGGGGGCATCTCCGGTGAGCAGTTCTTC,CATSPGGISGEQFF
TRBV5-1,TRBD2,TRBJ2-3,many,TGCGCCAGCAGCACCGGGACTAGCGGGCCCTTTAGCACAGATACGCAGTATTTT,CASSTGTSGPFSTDTQYF
TRBV6-5,-,TRBJ2-1,many,TGTGCCAGCAGTTACTCTCCGAGGGCCTCCTACAATGAGCAGTTCTTC,CASSYSPRASYNEQFF
TRBV12-3/TRBV12-4,TRBD2,TRBJ2-5,-,TGTGCCAGCAGACTTAGCGGGGGTGAGACCCAGTACTTC,CASRLSGGETQYF
TRBV13,-,TRBJ2-7,few,TGTGCCAGCAGCACCCGACAGGCCTACGAGCAGTACTTC,CASSTRQAYEQYF
TRBV11-3,-,TRBJ2-2,few,TGTGCCAGCAGCCCAAGCGGGTCGAACACCGGGGAGCTGTTTTTT,CASSPSGSNTGELFF
TRBV24-1,-,TRBJ2-7,few,TGTGCCACCAGTGACAGGAACTACGAGCAGTACTTC,CATSDRNYEQYF
TRBV29-1,TRBD2,TRBJ2-5,-,TGCAGCGTGGAGCGGGAGGTAGGAGAGACCCAGTACTTC,CSVEREVGETQYF
TRBV10-3,TRBD1,TRBJ2-1,-,TGTGCCATCAGTGAGTCGAAGACAGGGGTCAATGAGCAGTTCTTC,CAISESKTGVNEQFF
TRBV19,TRBD1,TRBJ2-6,-,TGTGCCAGTAGTATCACAGGGGGATCTAGCTCTGGGGCCAACGTCCTGACTTTC,CASSITGGSSSGANVLTF
TRBV15,TRBD1,TRBJ1-1,few,TGTGCCACCAGCGGAGGACAGGGGTCGATCACTGAAGCTTTCTTT,CATSGGQGSITEAFF
TRBV3-1,-,TRBJ1-1,few,TGTGCCAGCAGCCAAGGGGGGCCCACTGAAGCTTTCTTT,CASSQGGPTEAFF
TRBV25-1,TRBD1,TRBJ2-5,few,TGTGCCAGCAGTAAACAGGGGCCCACCAGGAGTGGGACCCAGTACTTC,CASSKQGPTRSGTQYF
TRBV28,TRBD2,TRBJ2-7,few,TGTGCCAGCAGAGTTCCTGGGGGGGACGGCCACTACGAGCAGTACTTC,CASRVPGGDGHYEQYF
TRBV28,-,TRBJ2-3,once,TGTGCCAGCAGTTTAGGGGCTAGGAGGTCAGATACGCAGTATTTT,CASSLGARRSDTQYF
TRBV2,-,TRBJ2-3,few,TGTGCCAGTAGAGAGACCAGTAGCACAGATACGCAGTATTTT,CASRETSSTDTQYF
TRBV4-3,-,TRBJ2-2,-,TGCGCCAGCAGCCAAGAATTCACCGGGGAGCTGTTTTTT,CASSQEFTGELFF
TRBV20-1,-,TRBJ2-6,many,TGCAGTACCTACGACCGAACTGGGGCCAACGTCCTGACTTTC,CSTYDRTGANVLTF
TRBV5-1,TRBD1,TRBJ2-5,few,TGCGCCAGCAGTACACAGGGGGCCCAAGAGACCCAGTACTTC,CASSTQGAQETQYF
TRBV6-1,TRBD1,TRBJ1-3,-,TGTGCCAGCAGCCGAGGACAGGGGGCGCGTTGGGGTAACATATATTTT,CASSRGQGARWGNIYF
TRBV6-2/TRBV6-3,-,TRBJ2-1,-,TGTGCCAGCAGAGTGACCGTAGGTGCCAATGAGCAGTTCTTC,CASRVTVGANEQFF
TRBV6-2/TRBV6-3,TRBD2,TRBJ2-5,many,TGTGCCAGCAGAACTAGCGGGGGGTACCAAGAGACCCAGTACTTC,CASRTSGGYQETQYF
TRBV20-1,-,TRBJ1-5,few,TGCAGTGCTAGAGAAGGGAGCGACAATCAGCCCCAGCATTTT,CSAREGSDNQPQHF
TRBV20-1,-,TRBJ2-3,few,TGCGCTGGGGGGGGCGGACTTGGCACAGATACGCAGTATTTT,CAGGGGLGTDTQYF
TRBV5-1,-,TRBJ1-2,many,TGCGCCAGCAGCTACTCAGGAGACTATGGCTACACCTTC,CASSYSGDYGYTF
TRBV6-5,-,TRBJ2-5,many,TGTGCCAGCAGTTCCGACTATTCCGGCCAAGAGACCCAGTACTTC,CASSSDYSGQETQYF
TRBV29-1,TRBD1,TRBJ2-7,few,TGCAGCGGTGCTCGGACAGGGGATAACGAGCAGTACTTC,CSGARTGDNEQYF
TRBV18,-,TRBJ1-2,-,TGTGCCAGCTCAGTACAGGATAACTATGGCTACACCTTC,CASSVQDNYGYTF
TRBV6-6,TRBD1,TRBJ1-1,-,TGTGCCAGCAGACGACAGGGGGCCACTGAAGCTTTCTTT,CASRRQGATEAFF
TRBV4-3,-,TRBJ2-1,-,TGCGCCAGCAGCCAAGAAATACCTCCCCGTGAGCAGTTCTTC,CASSQEIPPREQFF
TRBV9,-,TRBJ2-2,-,TGTGCCAGCAGCCCCCGGAGCAGCTCTGGGGAGCTGTTTTTT,CASSPRSSSGELFF
TRBV7-9,-,TRBJ2-5,-,TGTGCCAGCAGCTCCCCCTTGGACCGATCCTCAACCCAGTACTTC,CASSSPLDRSSTQYF
TRBV20-1,-,TRBJ1-2,few,TGCAGTGCTAGAGATCCTAGTAAGAACTATGGCTACACCTTC,CSARDPSKNYGYTF
TRBV7-2,-,TRBJ1-1,few,TGTGCCAGCAGCTTAATCTACGACTCTGAAGCTTTCTTT,CASSLIYDSEAFF
TRBV5-1,TRBD1,TRBJ2-5,many,TGCGCCAGCAGCTGGGGACAGGGTTGGAAAGAGACCCAGTACTTC,CASSWGQGWKETQYF
TRBV4-1,TRBD2,TRBJ2-3,-,TGCGCCAGCAGCCAAGATCTTAGGGGGCTAGCGGGGGTGAAAGATACGCAGTATTTT,CASSQDLRGLAGVKDTQYF
TRBV25-1,TRBD1,TRBJ2-2,many,TGTGCCAGCAGGTCCGGGACAGGTCTCTTTGGGGAGCTGTTTTTT,CASRSGTGLFGELFF
TRBV28,-,TRBJ1-6,few,TGTGCCAGCACTAGCATCTTGTATAATTCACCCCTCCACTTT,CASTSILYNSPLHF
TRBV20-1,-,TRBJ2-4,-,TGCAGTGCTAGAGGTCAGGGTCTCCTCTCCTGGGGCAAAAACATTCAGTACTTC,CSARGQGLLSWGKNIQYF
TRBV20-1,-,TRBJ1-1,-,TGCAGTGCTAGGGCCATTGGGGGGGCGAGTGTGAACACTGAAGCTTTCTTT,CSARAIGGASVNTEAFF
TRBV7-2,TRBD2,TRBJ2-1,few,TGTGCCAGCAGCCGAACTAGCGGGGGGGCGGAAGAGCAGTTCTTC,CASSRTSGGAEEQFF
TRBV28,TRBD1,TRBJ2-1,few,TGTGCCAGCAGGTCTATGGACAGGGGGAATGAGCAGTTCTTC,CASRSMDRGNEQFF
TRBV7-2,TRBD1,TRBJ1-1,-,TGTGCCAGCAGCCCCCACAGGGGGCGAATGAACACTGAAGCTTTCTTT,CASSPHRGRMNTEAFF
TRBV7-8,-,TRBJ2-3,few,TGTGCCAGCAGGCACACCCCCGGGGGAAGCCTCAGCGGGACAGATACGCAGTATTTT,CASRHTPGGSLSGTDTQYF
TRBV24-1,-,TRBJ2-2,many,TGTGCCACCAGTGATTTCGGCTCTCGCGTGACCGGGGAGCTGTTTTTT,CATSDFGSRVTGELFF
TRBV20-1,-,TRBJ1-2,-,TGCAGTGCTCCTACACCCTATACTAACTATGGCTACACCTTC,CSAPTPYTNYGYTF
TRBV29-1,-,TRBJ2-5,few,TGCAGCGCCCAGGGAGATCAAGAGACCCAGTACTTC,CSAQGDQETQYF